The 14 T cell receptor beta chains listed next were all sequenced from one sample in a study of blood T cell repertoires in COVID-19. The repertoire was sequenced with immunoSEQ multiplex PCR; TCRdb's copy has only in-frame clones and lacks some. The sample consists of 140,000 to 150,000 clones, over 70% of them appearing once. The sequenced sample consisted of peripheral blood. Receptors were obtained from a woman between 55 and 75 years old with acute or convalescent COVID-19.

The chain uses TRBV19 and TRBJ1-2; TRBD1 matches at 12 bases. J lost 4 bases, V lost 4 bases, and 22 bases had no gene match. This CDR3 is built from 21 residues. The germline V gene encodes CDR1 LNHDA and CDR2 SQIVND (reference sequence). For the CDR3, the DNA is TGTGCCAGTAGTACCCCTTGGGGGTCGGGGACAGGGGGCCGTTCCCTCTATGGCTACACCTTC. Translating gives CASSTPWGSGTGGRSLYGYTF.

The gene calls are TRBV4-1 and TRBJ1-5, with 8 bases aligning to TRBD1. V lost 5 bases to trimming and J lost 2 bases; unmatched junction nucleotides: 5. The length of the CDR3 is 15 residues. Germline V gives CDR1 MGHRA, CDR2 YSYEKL. The CDR3 nucleotides are TGCGCCAGCAGCTCGGACAGGGAACGCAATCAGCCCCAGCATTTT. It yields the protein CASSSDRERNQPQHF.

This clone was seen once. The chain uses TRBV3-1 (or the pseudogene TRBV3-2) and TRBJ2-1; TRBD2 matches 16 bases. Germline V gene lookup returns CDR1 LGHDT and CDR2 YNNKEL (reference sequence). This CDR3 has 19 residues. V lost 3 bases and J lost 7; bases outside the gene matches: 12. The CDR3 spells CASSHVQGLAGGPFNEQFF. The CDR3 nucleotides read TGTGCCAGCAGCCATGTTCAGGGACTAGCGGGAGGGCCGTTTAATGAGCAGTTCTTC.

This chain connects TRBV9 to TRBJ2-7, with a possible D match to TRBD1 (6 bases). Germline lookup yields CDR1 SGDLS and CDR2 YYNGEE. Trimming cost V 3 bases and J 5 bases, with 15 bases left between them. The CDR3 is 14 residues long. CDR3 coding DNA: TGTGCCAGCAGCGCCGGGACATCCCTCGACGAGCAGTACTTC. Its protein product is CASSAGTSLDEQYF.

As to this clone: As the CDR3 is not closed by the conserved phenylalanine or tryptophan, this likely results from a read error. The DNA is left out, because the CDR3 cannot be placed on it with certainty; the CDR3 is given as TCRdb lists it. CDR3 in amino acids: CASSSTRDN. The rearrangement joins TRBV5-1 to TRBJ2-7; the table's D call, TRBD2, has no DNA check behind it. The length of the CDR3 is 9 amino acids, counting both ends. Germline assignment: CDR1 SGHRS and CDR2 YFSETQ.

The chain recombines TRBV5-1 with TRBJ1-2, with a tentative D call TRBD1 (6 bases). The CDR3 loop spans 14 amino acids. V was trimmed by 1 base and J by 8 bases, leaving 15 bases between them. Per the germline V gene, CDR1 is SGHRS and CDR2 is YFSETQ. CDR3: CASSLQGTIGGYTF. DNA of the CDR3: TGCGCCAGCAGCTTGCAGGGGACTATAGGGGGCTACACCTTC.

The chain links TRBV2 to TRBJ2-3, with 7 positions matching TRBD2. Germline loops: CDR1 SNHLY, CDR2 FYNNEI. After removal of 9 bases from V and 5 bases from J, the junction contained 5 bases not matched to a gene. The CDR3 contains 12 residues. This CDR3 reads CASRLAGDTQYF. The CDR3 nucleotides are TGTGCCAGTCGACTAGCCGGAGATACGCAGTATTTT.

There are a few counts of this clone. This chain uses TRBV3-1 (or the pseudogene TRBV3-2) with TRBJ2-7; the D gene is possibly TRBD2 (5 bases). CDR3 length equals 12 residues. The V gene lost 6 bases and the J gene lost 3 bases, with 9 bases spanning the gap. Germline V CDR1 and CDR2: LGHDT, YNNKEL (reference sequence). CDR3 coding DNA: TGTGCCAGCAGTCCCGGGATCTACGAGCAGTACTTC. Protein: CASSPGIYEQYF.

This chain connects TRBV5-6 to TRBJ2-3, with 7 bases aligning to TRBD1. Germline CDR1 and CDR2: SGHDT and YYEEEE. Losses at the gene ends were 7 bases for V and 3 bases for J; bases not matched to a gene: 8. The CDR3 runs to 14 residues. The CDR3: CASRRTGSTDTQYF. The DNA for the CDR3 is TGTGCCAGCCGACGGACAGGCTCGACAGATACGCAGTATTTT. The full variable domain, completed using reference TRBV5-6 and TRBJ2-3, is DAGVTQSPTHLIKTRGQQVTLRCSPKSGHDTVSWYQQALGQGPQFIFQYYEEEERQRGNFPDRFSGHQFPNYSSELNVNALLLGDSALYLCASRRTGSTDTQYFGPGTRLTVL.

This clone occurred a few times. The chain joins TRBV28 to TRBJ2-7, with D possibly matching TRBD2 (5 bases). CDR1 and CDR2 (germline): MDHEN, SYDVKM. The CDR3 is made up of 12 amino acids. The V end lost 6 bases, the J end lost 13 bases, and 19 bases lay between the germline ends. The CDR3 region has the DNA TGTGCCAGCAGGTCAGAGGGTTTATTACTATACTTC. This translates into CASRSEGLLLYF.

This clone was counted only a few times. The CDR3 spells CASSLGGSNTEAFF. The CDR3 coding sequence is TGTGCCAGCAGCCTGGGGGGATCGAACACTGAAGCTTTCTTT. The J gene is TRBJ1-1, the V gene TRBV3-1 (or the pseudogene TRBV3-2); D is possibly TRBD1 (5 bases). V was cut by 4 bases and J by 1 base, with 10 bases left in between. CDR1 and CDR2 (germline): LGHDT, YNNKEL (reference sequence). There are 14 residues in the CDR3.

This chain joins TRBV19 and TRBJ2-7; D is unresolved. Trimming left V 5 bases short and J 0 bases short, with 8 bases between. Germline lookup yields CDR1 LNHDA and CDR2 SQIVND (reference sequence). The CDR3 consists of 13 residues. The DNA of the CDR3 is TGTGCCAGTAGTTTAATTATCTCCTACGAGCAGTACTTC. Residues: CASSLIISYEQYF.

V gene TRBV10-3 combines with J gene TRBJ2-3, with D possibly TRBD2 on 6 matching bases. This CDR3 is 15 amino acids long. Germline CDR1 reads ENHRY; CDR2 reads SYGVKD. V was pared by 4 bases and J by 2 bases, with 13 bases between. CDR3 sequence: CAISVAGTITDTQYF. For the CDR3, the DNA is TGTGCCATCAGTGTGGCGGGGACGATCACAGATACGCAGTATTTT.

DNA for the CDR3: TGTGCCAGCAGTGAAAACTCCCTGAGGACAGGGGGCAGGTACGAGCAGTACTTC. This encodes CASSENSLRTGGRYEQYF. The V and J genes are TRBV6-1 and TRBJ2-7; 11 bases align to TRBD1. This CDR3 spans 18 amino acids. Germline V CDR1 and CDR2: MNHNS, SASEGT. The V and J ends lost 2 bases and 4 bases, in that order; junction bases with no gene match: 13.